These T cell receptor beta chains were read from a single sample in a study of T cell responses to AZD1222 COVID-19 vaccine. The repertoire was sequenced with immunoSEQ multiplex PCR; TCRdb's copy has only in-frame clones and lacks some. The repertoire holds 130,000 to 150,000 clones, with 75% to 90% as singletons. The starting material was peripheral blood, obtained on day 0 of AZD1222 vaccination. These receptor sequences come from an adult in good health. Both conserved end residues are part of each CDR3. The order of the fields is J gene, clone size, V gene, CDR3 protein. For some rows the clone size is stated as once, few or many, or as a class when expanded; others skip it.

TRBJ1-3 | - | TRBV28 | CASSYKQWGYGNTIYF
TRBJ2-2 | - | TRBV12-3/TRBV12-4 | CASSPPGTGELFF
TRBJ1-2 | few | TRBV18 | CASSPAGDYGYTF
TRBJ1-2 | - | TRBV12-3/TRBV12-4 | CASTINAGYGYTF
TRBJ1-4 | few | TRBV9 | CASSARRERQINEKLFF
TRBJ1-2 | - | TRBV5-4 | CASSDIYNTNYGYTF
TRBJ1-1 | once | TRBV4-2 | CASSQGIYGQNTEAFF
TRBJ2-1 | - | TRBV5-1 | CASSRREREGRGEQFF
TRBJ2-2 | - | TRBV21-1 | CASPIPGVATSRTGELFF
TRBJ2-4 | - | TRBV9 | CASSVGRVSNIQYF
TRBJ2-3 | - | TRBV7-6 | CATSWKTGGDTQYF
TRBJ1-2 | - | TRBV6-5 | CAIRARNYGYTF
TRBJ1-1 | - | TRBV28 | CASSLLGPSEAFF
TRBJ1-6 | - | TRBV11-2 | CASSLAGGFNSPLHF
TRBJ2-3 | - | TRBV24-1 | CATSEGLKGSTDTQYF
TRBJ1-1 | once | TRBV6-1 | CASSESPANTEAFF
TRBJ2-1 | - | TRBV24-1 | CATSESGQGSYNEQFF
TRBJ1-2 | - | TRBV7-2 | CASSLKGDGTEGGYTF
TRBJ1-4 | once | TRBV2 | CASRRQGEKLFF
TRBJ2-1 | - | TRBV3-1/TRBV3-2 | CASSPGTSVFPSSYNEQFF
TRBJ1-1 | - | TRBV2 | CANGTPRGAFF
TRBJ1-2 | once | TRBV9 | CASSIDRGYGYTF
TRBJ1-2 | once | TRBV5-6 | CASSQRQSGYTF
TRBJ2-7 | once | TRBV28 | CASSLAGSKTYEQYF
TRBJ1-2 | - | TRBV6-5 | CASRNTRRGYTF
TRBJ2-1 | once | TRBV5-4 | CASSLVKLASSYNEQFF
TRBJ1-1 | - | TRBV7-8 | CASRRQGGETEAFF
TRBJ1-6 | few | TRBV27 | CASSLSIGHSSPLHF
TRBJ1-4 | - | TRBV9 | CASSPNPEPNEKLFF
TRBJ1-1 | - | TRBV19 | CASSTPPGQGRNTEAFF
TRBJ2-3 | - | TRBV7-9 | CASSLMGNREDTQYF
TRBJ2-5 | - | TRBV27 | CASSHQETQYF
TRBJ2-3 | - | TRBV7-2 | CASSLYSARDPTQYF
TRBJ2-4 | - | TRBV14 | CASSQYDRAGNIQYF
TRBJ1-6 | - | TRBV5-8 | CASSSSRVQVGNSPLHF
TRBJ2-7 | once | TRBV3-1/TRBV3-2 | CASSSDGEDEQYF
TRBJ2-7 | - | TRBV20-1 | CSASKVSSAYEQYF
TRBJ2-7 | - | TRBV21-1 | CASSKIRAGSYEQYF
TRBJ2-7 | - | TRBV7-2 | CASSSGPVGPYEQYF